The 32 T cell receptor beta chains below all came from one sample that was sequenced in a study of PD-1 blockade in classical Hodgkin lymphoma. Time point reported: cycle 4 day 1 (C4D1), after 6 weeks of nivolumab. Patients all relapsed after autologous stem cell transplantation, and there was variation in brentuximab vedotin exposure. Sequencing used immunoSEQ multiplex PCR; TCRdb keeps in-frame clones, though not all of them. The sample lists 31,000 or so clones; approximately 85% were seen once. This specimen was peripheral blood mononuclear cells (PBMCs), taken before the fourth cycle of nivolumab. The origin of the receptors is a human donor with classical Hodgkin lymphoma.

This rearrangement joins TRBV19 to TRBJ2-7, with TRBD2 matching 10 bases. The V gene's germline CDR1 is LNHDA and CDR2 SQIVND (reference sequence). The CDR3 consists of 14 residues. V lost 5 bases and J lost 1; bases outside the gene matches: 2. The CDR3 here is CASSLSGRSYEQYF. CDR3 DNA sequence: TGTGCCAGTAGTCTTAGCGGGAGGTCCTACGAGCAGTACTTC.

The gene calls are TRBV10-1 and TRBJ2-5; D uncertain. The germline CDR1 and CDR2 sequences are WNHNN and SYGVQD (reference sequence). This CDR3 contains 13 residues. V lost 3 bases to trimming and J lost 1 base, with 6 bases between them. This chain's CDR3 is CASSENIQETQYF. The CDR3 bases are TGCGCCAGCAGTGAAAATATCCAAGAGACCCAGTACTTC.

The chain is built from TRBV5-1 and TRBJ2-1, with 10 bases matching TRBD1. There are 14 residues in the CDR3. CDR1 and CDR2 from the germline V gene are SGHRS and YFSETQ. J was trimmed by 8 bases and V by 7 bases; bases with no gene match: 9. The CDR3 DNA reads TGCGCCAGCGGCCAGACAGGGGGCTTGGATGAGCAGTTCTTC. This translates into CASGQTGGLDEQFF.

Concerning this clone: Here the CDR3 omits its conserved ending phenylalanine or tryptophan, so a read error is the likely source. The chain carries TRBV2 and TRBJ1-1; no definite D call. The CDR3 extends over 13 amino acids. Germline V gene sequence: CDR1 SNHLY, CDR2 FYNNEI. The V and J ends lost 6 bases and 0 bases respectively, with 8 bases between them. CDR3 nucleotide sequence: TGTGCCAGCAGATGGAGATTGAACACTGAAGCTTTCCTT. It specifies CASRWRLNTEAFL.

The gene calls are TRBV5-6 and TRBJ1-6; D ambiguous. The V gene lost 4 bases and the J gene lost 5 bases, with 19 bases spanning the gap. This CDR3 is built from 17 residues. Germline CDR1 is SGHDT and CDR2 is YYEEEE. The CDR3 DNA follows: TGTGCCAGCAGCCTATTACTGGGGTCCGATAATAATTCACCCCTCCACTTT. This codes for CASSLLLGSDNNSPLHF.

This clone is labeled as medium-sized. The rearrangement joins TRBV4-1 to TRBJ1-3; a weak D match, TRBD1 (5 bases). Germline-derived CDR1 and CDR2 are MGHRA and YSYEKL. This CDR3 region has 16 residues. V was shortened by 1 base and J by 4 bases, with 14 bases between the two germline ends. The DNA of the CDR3 is TGCGCCAGCAGCCAAGGCCGGGGCCTAAAGGGAAACACCATATATTTT. Protein sequence: CASSQGRGLKGNTIYF.

The chain combines TRBV11-2 with TRBJ2-7; D is unclear. The CDR3 is 9 residues long. V gave up 9 bases and J gave up 4 bases, with 4 bases separating them. The germline CDR1 and CDR2 sequences are SGHAT and FQNNGV. The CDR3 is CASLYEQYV. The DNA for the CDR3 is TGTGCCAGTCTATACGAGCAGTACGTC.

In this sample, this clone turned up a few times. The CDR3 region has the DNA TGCGCCAGCAGCTTGGGCGGTTCACGGAACACTGAAGCTTTCTTT. It codes for CASSLGGSRNTEAFF. The J gene is TRBJ1-1, the V gene TRBV5-1, with unresolved D. Germline V CDR1 and CDR2: SGHRS, YFSETQ. The CDR3 is made up of 15 amino acids. V shed 0 bases and J shed 1 base, with 10 bases lying between them.

V is TRBV6-5 and J is TRBJ2-1; D is unresolved. The germline V gene has CDR1 MNHEY and CDR2 SVGAGI. V dropped 5 bases and J dropped 4 bases, with 6 bases sitting between them. This CDR3 contains 12 residues. The CDR3, as DNA: TGTGCCAGCAGTCAAAATTACAATGAGCAGTTCTTC. Its translation is CASSQNYNEQFF.

This clone is medium-sized. The chain uses TRBV6-6 and TRBJ2-2; D uncertain. V gave up 4 bases and J gave up 2 bases, with 5 bases separating them. This CDR3 contains 13 residues. Germline V lookup: CDR1 MNHNY, CDR2 SVGAGI (reference sequence). In DNA form, the CDR3 reads TGTGCCAGCAGTTTCGCTAACACCGGGGAGCTGTTTTTT. This gives the protein CASSFANTGELFF.

This clone was observed a single time. The chain links TRBV7-2 to TRBJ2-1, with D maybe TRBD1 (6 bases). Germline V gene sequence: CDR1 SGHTA, CDR2 FQGNSA. The CDR3 has 13 amino acids. Between the trimmed V and J ends, which lost 2 bases and 7 bases, there was a span of 9 bases. CDR3: CASSLLQGNEQFF. As DNA, the CDR3 is TGTGCCAGCAGCTTACTCCAGGGGAATGAGCAGTTCTTC.

This clone showed up just a few times. The rearrangement uses TRBV7-6 and TRBJ1-5; no firm D call. Germline assignment: CDR1 SGHVS and CDR2 FNYEAQ. The CDR3 contains 15 residues. Trimming removed 1 base from V and 7 bases from J, with 14 bases in between. DNA of the CDR3: TGTGCCAGCAGCTTAGAGGAAGGGTTTAGGCAGCCCCAGCATTTT. It yields the protein CASSLEEGFRQPQHF.

CDR3 nucleotide sequence: TGTGCCATCAGCAAAACCGGGACAGGGTTCGACGAGCAGTACGTC. Protein product: CAISKTGTGFDEQYV. The rearrangement uses TRBV10-3 and TRBJ2-7, with 9 nucleotides matching TRBD1. Germline V lookup: CDR1 ENHRY, CDR2 SYGVKD. This CDR3 is built from 15 residues. V was clipped by 6 bases and J by 5 bases; unmatched bases: 11.

CDR3 protein: CASSDKTGNTEAFF. The DNA of the CDR3 is TGTGCCAGCTCAGACAAGACAGGGAACACTGAAGCTTTCTTT. The chain recombines TRBV18 with TRBJ1-1; a weak D match, TRBD1 (6 bases). This CDR3 is 14 amino acids long. V dropped 5 bases and J dropped 1 base, with 11 bases sitting between them. Germline CDR1 is KGHSH and CDR2 is LQKENI.

In the case of this clone: Relative to the germline gene, one junction end is altered; a read error may explain this. This rearrangement joins TRBV5-6 to TRBJ1-2, with a possible D match to TRBD1 (5 bases). Germline V CDR1 and CDR2: SGHDT, YYEEEE. The CDR3 is 13 residues long. Here the CDR3 reads CASSYIRGDGHTF. In DNA, the CDR3 is TGTGCCAGCAGCTATATTAGGGGAGATGGCCACACCTTC.

The chain joins TRBV6-1 to TRBJ2-5; the match to TRBD1 covers 7 bases. The CDR3 is 15 amino acids. Germline V gene data show CDR1 as MNHNS and CDR2 as SASEGT. The V segment lost 2 bases and the J segment 1 base; nucleotides outside the gene matches: 4. The CDR3: CASSETAGGQETQYF. Here the CDR3 DNA reads TGTGCCAGCAGTGAAACGGCAGGGGGCCAAGAGACCCAGTACTTC.

This chain links TRBV9 with TRBJ2-1; the match to TRBD1 covers 7 bases. Germline assignment: CDR1 SGDLS and CDR2 YYNGEE. CDR3 length equals 17 residues. J was trimmed by 0 bases and V by 2 bases; bases with no gene match: 8. The CDR3 protein is CASSVADRASSYNEQFF. DNA for the CDR3: TGTGCCAGCAGCGTCGCTGACAGGGCTAGCTCCTACAATGAGCAGTTCTTC. Full variable domain (outside the CDR3, taken from reference TRBV9 and TRBJ2-1): DSGVTQTPKHLITATGQRVTLRCSPRSGDLSVYWYQQSLDQGLQFLIQYYNGEERAKGNILERFSAQQFPDLHSELNLSSLELGDSALYFCASSVADRASSYNEQFFGPGTRLTVL.

The gene calls are TRBV6-4 and TRBJ2-3; D unclear. The germline V gene has CDR1 MRHNA and CDR2 SNTAGT. With 3 bases removed from V and 6 bases from J, the gap between germline ends came to 16 bases. The CDR3 is 15 amino acids. CDR3: CASSEEQGSVDTQYF. The CDR3 nucleotides read TGTGCCAGCAGTGAAGAGCAAGGGTCTGTTGATACGCAGTATTTT.

The chain carries TRBV9 and TRBJ1-2, with D possibly TRBD1 on 6 matching bases. This CDR3 has 15 residues. V was cut by 4 bases and J by 8 bases, with 21 bases left in between. Germline-derived CDR1 and CDR2 are SGDLS and YYNGEE. The CDR3 DNA is TGTGCCAGCAGCTTAAATACAGGGTTGTCGGGCGGCTACACCTTC. Protein sequence: CASSLNTGLSGGYTF.

Note on this clone: Other DNA sequences within the sample encode an identical CDR3. The chain joins TRBV19 to TRBJ1-5, with a tentative D call TRBD1 (6 bases). The CDR3 has 13 residues. From germline, CDR1 is LNHDA and CDR2 SQIVND (reference sequence). V lost 7 bases and J 4 bases, leaving 11 bases between the germline ends. In DNA, the CDR3 is TGTGCCAGTATGGGGACACCAAATCAGCCCCAGCATTTT. This codes for CASMGTPNQPQHF.

This clone showed up just once. At one of its ends the junction is not consistent with the germline gene, which may arise from a read error. The sample holds other DNA sequences that translate to the same CDR3. This rearrangement joins TRBV5-1 to TRBJ2-7, with 9 bases fitting TRBD1. The CDR3 is 15 amino acids. Germline lookup yields CDR1 SGHRS and CDR2 YFSETQ. As DNA, the CDR3 is TGCGCCAGCAGGTTGGGACAGGGTGCATCCTACGAGCAGTACTTC. It translates to CASRLGQGASYEQYF. Supplemented by reference TRBV5-1 and TRBJ2-7, the full variable domain reads KAGVTQTPRYLIKTRGQQVTLSCSPISGHRSVSWYQQTPGQGLQFLFEYFSETQRNKGNFPGRFSGRQFSNSRSEMNVSTLELGDSALYLCASRLGQGASYEQYFGPGTRLTVT.

The chain recombines TRBV7-2 with TRBJ2-1; D call uncertain. This CDR3 has 12 residues. V lost 1 base to trimming and J lost 8 bases, with 6 bases between them. The germline V gene encodes CDR1 SGHTA and CDR2 FQGNSA. In nucleotides, the CDR3 is TGTGCCAGCAGCTTAGGTCGGTATGAGCAGTTCTTC. Residues: CASSLGRYEQFF.

The gene calls are TRBV6-6 and TRBJ2-7; no definite D call. V was pared by 6 bases and J by 4 bases, with 10 bases between. Germline CDR1 is MNHNY and CDR2 is SVGAGI (reference sequence). This CDR3 contains 12 residues. This CDR3 is CASSMDGYEQYF. In DNA, the CDR3 is TGTGCCAGCAGCATGGACGGTTACGAGCAGTACTTC.

The chain recombines TRBV7-9 with TRBJ1-1; 9 nucleotides line up with TRBD1. Germline CDR1 SEHNR, CDR2 FQNEAQ (reference sequence). V lost 5 bases to trimming and J lost 1 base; unmatched junction nucleotides: 2. CDR3 length equals 14 residues. CDR3 in DNA: TGTGCCAGCAGCCCGACAGGGGGGAACACTGAAGCTTTCTTT. This codes for CASSPTGGNTEAFF. Combining the CDR3 with reference TRBV7-9 and TRBJ1-1 gives the whole variable domain DTGVSQNPRHKITKRGQNVTFRCDPISEHNRLYWYRQTLGQGPEFLTYFQNEAQLEKSRLLSDRFSAERPKGSFSTLEIQRTEQGDSAMYLCASSPTGGNTEAFFGQGTRLTVV.

The rearrangement joins TRBV14 to TRBJ1-5; D might be TRBD1 (5 bases). V dropped 0 bases and J dropped 9 bases, with 6 bases sitting between them. This CDR3 comprises 12 residues. Per the germline V gene, CDR1 is SGHDN and CDR2 is FVKESK. The CDR3 spells CASSQERGPQHF. The CDR3 DNA sequence: TGTGCCAGCAGCCAAGAAAGGGGGCCCCAGCATTTT.

This chain uses TRBV13 with TRBJ1-1; D remains unclear. Germline V gives CDR1 PRHDT, CDR2 FYEKMQ (reference sequence). Trimming stripped 3 bases from V and 6 bases from J, with 8 bases between. The CDR3 is made up of 12 amino acids. CDR3 DNA: TGTGCCAGCAGCTTCTCGGGCCCTGAAGCTTTCTTT. It encodes CASSFSGPEAFF.

The rearrangement links TRBV11-2 to TRBJ2-7, with 9 bases matching TRBD2. Germline V gives CDR1 SGHAT, CDR2 FQNNGV. There are 14 residues in the CDR3. Trimming removed 3 bases from V and 2 bases from J; junction bases left unmatched: 2. CDR3 sequence reads: CASSFSGGPYEQYV. For the CDR3, the DNA is TGTGCCAGCAGCTTTAGCGGGGGTCCCTACGAGCAGTACGTC.

V gene TRBV15 combines with J gene TRBJ2-3, with TRBD1 as a possible D gene (6 bases). Trimming pared 0 bases from V and 4 bases from J, leaving 14 bases between. The CDR3 sequence is 16 residues long. Germline lookup yields CDR1 LNHNV and CDR2 YYDKDF (reference sequence). CDR3 loop: CATSRDSWGRADTQYF. DNA of the CDR3: TGTGCCACCAGCAGAGATAGTTGGGGGCGAGCAGATACGCAGTATTTT.

CDR3 coding DNA: TGCGCCAGCAGCTTGGGACAGGGGAGCTCCTACGAGCAGTACGTC. Translated: CASSLGQGSSYEQYV. The chain joins TRBV5-1 to TRBJ2-7; TRBD1 matches 8 bases. Germline V CDR1 and CDR2: SGHRS, YFSETQ. Trimming took 0 bases from V and 0 from J; bases not matched to a gene: 2. This CDR3 spans 15 amino acids.

This clone was observed a few times. The V gene is TRBV10-3, the J gene TRBJ2-5; TRBD2 matches at 9 bases. CDR1 is ENHRY, CDR2 SYGVKD, per germline. With 6 bases clipped from V and 1 base from J, the junction kept 6 bases outside the gene matches. This CDR3 spans 15 amino acids. The CDR3 protein is CAIRRASGAQETQYF. Written as DNA, the CDR3 is TGTGCCATCAGACGGGCTAGCGGGGCCCAAGAGACCCAGTACTTC.

The rearrangement uses TRBV9 and TRBJ2-5; D tentatively fits TRBD1 or TRBD2 (5 bases each). The CDR3 totals 15 residues. V was trimmed by 4 bases and J by 3 bases, leaving 16 bases between them. The germline CDR1 and CDR2 sequences are SGDLS and YYNGEE. The CDR3 coding sequence is TGTGCCAGCAGCACCCGGGGCCTCGGGGAAGAGACCCAGTACTTC. It codes for CASSTRGLGEETQYF.

This clone has a handful of counts. This chain links TRBV6-1 with TRBJ1-1, with no clear D. V lost 6 bases and J lost 8, with 4 bases in between. Germline V CDR1 and CDR2: MNHNS, SASEGT. The length of the CDR3 is 9 residues. CDR3 sequence reads: CASSGEAFF. Written as DNA, the CDR3 is TGTGCCAGCAGCGGGGAAGCTTTCTTT.